The sequence of this T cell receptor (beta chain) was determined in a study of T cells after yellow fever vaccination. Overall study results and limits: Bulk-population clonotypes that are abundant could appear as contaminants in FACS-sorted repertoires. Peaking faster, on day 5 versus 15, the secondary response was nonetheless weaker.

To note about this clonotype: Its antigen is not known.

TCRdb fed the 5' RACE reads into MiXCR, producing one record per CDR3 protein. This sample has some 300,000 distinct CDR3 sequences, with roughly 4% found just once. The clonotype originates from a man between 18 and 35 years old who received the YFV17D yellow fever vaccine. The input for sequencing was PBMCs, taken on the day of the yellow fever booster vaccination.

CDR3 sequence (DNA): TGCGCCAGCAGCCACTGGGCTAACTATGGCTACACCTTC. It codes for CASSHWANYGYTF. This chain connects TRBV4-1 to TRBJ1-2; D is ambiguous. The V and J ends lost 3 bases and 0 bases respectively, with 5 bases between them. Looked up from germline, CDR1 is MGHRA and CDR2 is YSYEKL. There are 13 residues in the CDR3.